This T cell receptor (beta chain) was retrieved from a study of shared clonotypes between healthy human individuals. Whole-study results and caveats: In contrast to clonotypes shared by all four donors, non-shared clonotypes had lower generation probabilities.

The naive CD8 subset, CD45RO-negative cells positively selected for CCR7, excluded terminally differentiated effector memory CD45RA+ cells. The donor cohort consisted entirely of Caucasian adults residing in Nashville, Tennessee. CDR3 size: 14 residues. Germline lookup yields CDR1 SNHLY and CDR2 FYNNEI. The J segment lost 3 bases and the V segment lost 4 bases, leaving 3 bases of the junction unmatched. The table lists this clone with a count of one. No antigen is known for it. Deep-level settings were used for running the assay. The repertoire was sequenced with immunoSEQ multiplex PCR; TCRdb's copy has only in-frame clones and lacks some. The sample yields about 700,000 clones, roughly 94% seen once.

The chain combines TRBV2 with TRBJ2-7; 10 bases align to TRBD2. The sequencing input was naive CD8+ T cells sorted from blood. The TCR originated in a man aged 30 to 39 in good health. The CDR3 nucleotides are TGTGCCAGCAGTGGGACTAGCGGCGTCTACGAGCAGTACTTC. Translation: CASSGTSGVYEQYF.